The text below deals with one TCR beta chain. This sample was taken from a study of control samples from healthy donors and cancer patients. This CDR3 has 15 residues. Trimming stripped 4 bases from V and 1 base from J, with 13 bases between. The germline V gene encodes CDR1 SGHNT and CDR2 YENEEA. Sequenced by immunoSEQ multiplex PCR; TCRdb stores in-frame clones only, minus some. The sample has a few hundred thousand clones, 80% to 95% seen once. The chain couples TRBV11-3 to TRBJ1-1, with a tentative D call TRBD1 (6 bases). The clonotype was recovered from a man in his forties with head and neck cancer. The sequenced sample consisted of PBMCs. The CDR3 protein is CASSWGAGTNTEAFF. The CDR3 DNA reads TGTGCCAGCAGCTGGGGGGCAGGAACGAACACTGAAGCTTTCTTT.